This is a list of T cell receptor beta chains from one sample in a study of shared T cell receptors in the human thymus. TCRdb keeps only in-frame clones here, not all; method: immunoSEQ multiplex PCR. The table includes approximately 490,000 clones, approximately 80% detected once. This sample also belongs to another study, concerning human thymus T cells.

Sequencing input: thymocytes. The receptors were gathered from a boy in the first two years of life with a congenital heart defect. The CDR3 runs from the conserved cysteine through the conserved F or W. D genes are given only for firm matches. Size is omitted from some rows. Given values are once, few, many or a class for expanded clones.

j_gene | abundance | v_gene | d_gene | CDR3nt | CDR3aa
TRBJ2-3 | NA | TRBV4-1 | TRBD2 | TGCGCCAGCAGCCAAGCGGGACTAGCGGACTGCACAGATACGCAGTATTTT | CASSQAGLADCTDTQYF
TRBJ2-3 | few | TRBV19 | NA | TGTGCCAGTAGTATTAGGGGCTTAGCGGGCACAGATACGCAGTATTTT | CASSIRGLAGTDTQYF
TRBJ2-7 | NA | TRBV4-1 | TRBD2 | TGCGCCAGCAGCCAAGAGGGGACTAGCGGACTCTACGAGCAGTACTTC | CASSQEGTSGLYEQYF
TRBJ2-7 | NA | TRBV9 | NA | TGTGCCAGCAGCCCGCGACTAGAACTATCCTACGAGCAGTACTTC | CASSPRLELSYEQYF
TRBJ2-7 | NA | TRBV4-3 | NA | TGCGCCAGCAGCCAAGAAAAACATAGAGGGCCCTACGAGCAGTACTTC | CASSQEKHRGPYEQYF
TRBJ2-7 | NA | TRBV27 | NA | TGTGCCAGCAGTTCGGGAGCTTACTACGAGCAGTACTTC | CASSSGAYYEQYF
TRBJ1-2 | NA | TRBV27 | TRBD1 | TGTGCCAGCAGTTCGATATCAGGGGGCTATGGCTACACCTTC | CASSSISGGYGYTF
TRBJ1-2 | NA | TRBV10-3 | NA | TGTGCCATCAGTGAGCCGACGCGCAGGGAAGCCTATGGCTACACCTTC | CAISEPTRREAYGYTF
TRBJ2-4 | NA | TRBV5-1 | TRBD2 | TGCGCCAGCAGCACAGACGGGAGGGTCCCGACTTCGAGCGGAGACCCCAAAAACATTCAGTACTTC | CASSTDGRVPTSSGDPKNIQYF
TRBJ2-7 | once | TRBV27 | TRBD2 | TGTGCCAGCAGTGCCCTAGCGGGAGGGAAAAACGAGCAGTACTTC | CASSALAGGKNEQYF
TRBJ2-4 | NA | TRBV5-1 | TRBD2 | TGCGCCAGCAGCCCACGACTAGCGGGAGCTTTAAACATTCAGTACTTC | CASSPRLAGALNIQYF
TRBJ2-7 | few | TRBV19 | NA | TGTGCCAGTAGTATTACGGAGGAGAGCTCCTACGAGCAGTACTTC | CASSITEESSYEQYF
TRBJ2-3 | few | TRBV11-3 | TRBD1 | TGTGCCAGCAGCTTAGGGGACAGGGGTAATACGCAGTATTTT | CASSLGDRGNTQYF
TRBJ1-2 | few | TRBV4-2 | TRBD1 | TGTGCCAGCAGCCAAGGGCGAGGACAGGCCAATGGCTACACCTTC | CASSQGRGQANGYTF
TRBJ1-5 | NA | TRBV27 | NA | TGTGCCAGCAGTTTAGCGGGCCAGCCCCAGCATTTT | CASSLAGQPQHF
TRBJ1-4 | once | TRBV30 | NA | TGTGCCTGGAGTGTAGTCAGTGTTAATGAAAAACTGTTTTTT | CAWSVVSVNEKLFF
TRBJ2-1 | NA | TRBV4-1 | TRBD2 | TGCGCCAGCAGCCATAGCGGGAGGGCCTACAATGAGCAGTTCTTC | CASSHSGRAYNEQFF
TRBJ2-7 | NA | TRBV5-1 | NA | TGCGCCAGCAGCGGCGGGCCGCCTGCTGGCGAGCAGTACTTC | CASSGGPPAGEQYF